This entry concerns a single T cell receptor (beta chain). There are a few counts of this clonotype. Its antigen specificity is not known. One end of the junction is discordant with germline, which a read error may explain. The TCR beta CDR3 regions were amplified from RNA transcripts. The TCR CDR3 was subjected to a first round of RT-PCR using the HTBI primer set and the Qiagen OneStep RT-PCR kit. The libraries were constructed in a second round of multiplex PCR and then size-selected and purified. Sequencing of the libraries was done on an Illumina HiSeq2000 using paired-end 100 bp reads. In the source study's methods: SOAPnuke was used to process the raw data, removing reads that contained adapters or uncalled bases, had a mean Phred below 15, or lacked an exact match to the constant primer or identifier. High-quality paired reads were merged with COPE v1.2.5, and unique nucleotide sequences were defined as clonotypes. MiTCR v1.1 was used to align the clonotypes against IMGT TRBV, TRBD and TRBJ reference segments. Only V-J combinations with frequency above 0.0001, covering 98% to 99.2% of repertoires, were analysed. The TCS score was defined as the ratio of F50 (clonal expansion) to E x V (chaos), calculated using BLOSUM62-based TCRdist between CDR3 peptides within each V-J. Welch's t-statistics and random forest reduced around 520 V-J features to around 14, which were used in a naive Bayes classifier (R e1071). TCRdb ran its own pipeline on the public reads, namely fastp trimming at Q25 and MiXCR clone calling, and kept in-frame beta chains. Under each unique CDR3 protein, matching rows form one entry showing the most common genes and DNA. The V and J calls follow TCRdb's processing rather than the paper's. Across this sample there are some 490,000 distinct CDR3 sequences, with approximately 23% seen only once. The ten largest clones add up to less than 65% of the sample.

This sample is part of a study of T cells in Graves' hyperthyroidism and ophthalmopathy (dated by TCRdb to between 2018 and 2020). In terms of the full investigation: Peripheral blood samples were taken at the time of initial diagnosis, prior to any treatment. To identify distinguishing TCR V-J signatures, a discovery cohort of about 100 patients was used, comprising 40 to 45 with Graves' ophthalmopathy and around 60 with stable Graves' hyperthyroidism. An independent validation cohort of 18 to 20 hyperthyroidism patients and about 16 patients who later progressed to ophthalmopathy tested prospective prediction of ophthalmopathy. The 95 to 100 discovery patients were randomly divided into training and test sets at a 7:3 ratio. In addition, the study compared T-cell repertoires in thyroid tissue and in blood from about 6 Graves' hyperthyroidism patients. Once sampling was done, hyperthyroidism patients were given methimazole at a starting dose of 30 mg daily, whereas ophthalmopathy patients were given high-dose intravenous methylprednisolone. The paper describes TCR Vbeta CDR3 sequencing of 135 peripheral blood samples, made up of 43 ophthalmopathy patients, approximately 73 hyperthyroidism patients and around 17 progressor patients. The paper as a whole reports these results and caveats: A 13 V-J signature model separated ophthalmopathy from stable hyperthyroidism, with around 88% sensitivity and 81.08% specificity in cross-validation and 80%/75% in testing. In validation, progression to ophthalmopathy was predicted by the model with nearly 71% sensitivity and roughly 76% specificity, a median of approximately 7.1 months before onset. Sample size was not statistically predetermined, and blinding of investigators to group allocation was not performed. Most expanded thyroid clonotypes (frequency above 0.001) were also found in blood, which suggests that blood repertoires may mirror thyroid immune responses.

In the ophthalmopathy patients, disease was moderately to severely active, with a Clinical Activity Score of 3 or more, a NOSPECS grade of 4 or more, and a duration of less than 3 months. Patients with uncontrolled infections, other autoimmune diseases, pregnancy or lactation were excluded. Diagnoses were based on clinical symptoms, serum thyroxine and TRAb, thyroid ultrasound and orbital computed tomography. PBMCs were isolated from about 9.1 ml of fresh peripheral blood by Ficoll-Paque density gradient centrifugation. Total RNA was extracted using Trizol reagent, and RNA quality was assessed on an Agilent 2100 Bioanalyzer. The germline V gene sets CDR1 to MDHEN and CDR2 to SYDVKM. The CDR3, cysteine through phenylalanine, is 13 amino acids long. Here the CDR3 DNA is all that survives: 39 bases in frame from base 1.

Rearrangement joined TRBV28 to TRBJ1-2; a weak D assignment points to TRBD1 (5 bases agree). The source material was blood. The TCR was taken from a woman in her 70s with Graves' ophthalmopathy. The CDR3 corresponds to CASSGSGDYGYTF. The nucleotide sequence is TGTGCCAGCAGTGGCAGTGGGGACTACGGCTACACCTTC.